This T cell receptor (beta chain) was retrieved from a study of T cell responses to AZD1222 COVID-19 vaccine. Regarding the study as a whole: Donor demographics were predominantly white British with a female majority; clonal diversity may be underestimated.

The table came from immunoSEQ multiplex PCR; TCRdb's copy has only in-frame clones and leaves some out. The sample has roughly 150,000 clones, 85% to 95% seen once; the top ten hold approximately 7%. CDR3 size: 17 residues. V was pared by 0 bases and J by 3 bases, with 13 bases between. Germline CDR1 reads KGHDR; CDR2 reads SFDVKD. As for this clone: The antigen is undetermined.

The receptor's source is an adult who received the AZD1222 COVID-19 vaccine. Sequencing used peripheral blood, obtained 28 days after the second AZD1222 dose. The chain combines TRBV24-1 with TRBJ1-4; D is possibly TRBD1 (5 bases). The CDR3 DNA follows: TGTGCCACCAGTGATTTGTCGAAAGGGACGGCTAATGAAAAACTGTTTTTT. This codes for CATSDLSKGTANEKLFF.